This TCR beta chain appears in the sequencing data of a study of cytomegalovirus exposure and HLA in healthy donors. Study in general: Samples from HLA-typed donors yielded 65 million to 90 million unique TCRs in an early data release.

The PCR used 60 Vbeta and 13 Jbeta primers. The data were produced by immunoSEQ multiplex PCR, yet TCRdb's version contains in-frame clones alone and is incomplete. Altogether about 93,000 clones are present, over 55% being singletons, with the ten largest covering more than 5%. In its sample, this clone was seen a few times. Germline CDR1 MNHEY, CDR2 SMNVEV (reference sequence). The CDR3 runs 15 residues. Between the trimmed V and J ends, which lost 3 bases and 0 bases, there was a span of 11 bases. The V and J genes are TRBV27 and TRBJ1-1, with D possibly TRBD1 on 6 matching bases. The specimen was PBMCs. The receptor was isolated from a boy between 10 and 17 years old in good health and CMV-seropositive. The CDR3 bases are TGTGCCAGCAGTTTGACGACAGGTCTGAACACTGAAGCTTTCTTT. Its protein product is CASSLTTGLNTEAFF.